What follows is one T cell receptor (beta chain) and its context. The antigen is undetermined. This record comes from a study of cytomegalovirus exposure and HLA in healthy donors. On the study more broadly: A data release that came early held approximately 92 million unique TCRs from HLA-typed donors. Findings and limits, study-wide: The classifier, whose performance was assessed in both the original and validation cohorts, reportedly diagnosed cytomegalovirus status with high specificity and sensitivity. For most subjects, TCR beta sequences were reported to predict HLA-A and HLA-B alleles with accuracy.

Primers: 60 Vbeta forward and 13 Jbeta reverse. Data came from immunoSEQ multiplex PCR; TCRdb stores just in-frame clones and leaves some out. The sample contains 60,000 to 85,000 clones, 74% of which appear only once. This sequence originates from a human donor in good health. What was sequenced was PBMCs.

In DNA form, the CDR3 reads TGTGCCTGGGATACTACTAGCGGAACGGTCGACGAGCAGTACTTC. As protein: CAWDTTSGTVDEQYF. This rearrangement joins TRBV30 to TRBJ2-7, with 8 bases fitting TRBD2. Per germline, CDR1 GTSNPN and CDR2 SVGIG (reference sequence). Losses at the gene ends were 5 bases for V and 5 bases for J; bases not matched to a gene: 14. The CDR3 runs to 15 residues.